Shown below are 23 T cell receptor beta chains from a single sample sequenced in a study of blood T cells in healthy people across ages (dated by TCRdb to about 2015). Receptors were amplified or captured by 5' RACE. The listed sequencing device is Illumina HiSeq 2500. A second about 7 to 12 cycle PCR used a sample-barcoded 5' primer and a J-beta primer mix. TCRdb reprocessing: public reads trimmed at Q25 with fastp, clones called with MiXCR, in-frame beta chains kept. For every CDR3 protein sequence, its rows merge into one entry that carries the most common genes and DNA. Within this sample are 650,000 to 1,000,000 distinct CDR3 sequences, with about 37% of them counted one time only. Together, the top ten hold approximately 13% of the sample. The sequenced material came from blood. The receptors here all came from a man between 18 and 29 years old in good health.

The chain uses TRBV20-1 and TRBJ2-5; tentative D call: TRBD1 (5 bases). Per germline, CDR1 DFQATT and CDR2 SNEGSKA (reference sequence). The CDR3 length is 12 residues. V was shortened by 5 bases and J by 4 bases, with 11 bases between the two germline ends. The CDR3 DNA is TGCAGTGCTCCAGGGTCGGGAGAGACCCAGTACTTC. The encoded protein is CSAPGSGETQYF.

DNA for the CDR3: TGCGCCAGCAGCTTGGTTAGGAGTTTAGGGGGCGAGACCCAGTACTTC. Protein product: CASSLVRSLGGETQYF. This chain uses TRBV5-1 with TRBJ2-5; 7 bases line up with TRBD1. CDR1 SGHRS and CDR2 YFSETQ come from the germline V gene. This CDR3 has 16 residues. V dropped 0 bases and J dropped 5; count of bases not matched to a gene: 10.

This clonotype was found a few times. V is TRBV5-1 and J is TRBJ2-3, with 9 bases fitting TRBD2. Germline CDR1 SGHRS, CDR2 YFSETQ. This CDR3 has 15 residues. J lost 6 bases, V lost 7 bases, and 12 bases had no gene match. CDR3 sequence reads: CASVSVSGGGDTQYF. The CDR3, as DNA: TGCGCCAGCGTCTCAGTTAGCGGGGGTGGGGATACGCAGTATTTT.

This clonotype has only a few counts. The rearrangement links TRBV2 to TRBJ2-1; no firm D call. The germline V and J ends were trimmed by 4 bases and 7 bases, with 14 bases remaining between them. The germline V gene encodes CDR1 SNHLY and CDR2 FYNNEI. This CDR3 has 14 amino acids. The CDR3 loop is CASSVGRLENEQFF. In nucleotides, the CDR3 is TGTGCCAGCAGTGTAGGGCGTTTGGAGAATGAGCAGTTCTTC. The full variable domain, its missing parts supplied by reference TRBV2 and TRBJ2-1, is EPEVTQTPSHQVTQMGQEVILRCVPISNHLYFYWYRQILGQKVEFLVSFYNNEISEKSEIFDDQFSVERPDGSNFTLKIRSTKLEDSAMYFCASSVGRLENEQFFGPGTRLTVL.

There are a few counts of this clonotype. J is TRBJ1-2 and V is TRBV7-7; D gene uncertain. Germline V gene lookup returns CDR1 SSHAT and CDR2 FNYEAQ (reference sequence). The CDR3 covers 15 residues. The ends were cut back, 4 bases at V and 4 bases at J, with 16 bases in the middle. The CDR3 sequence is CASSSPGKDGYGYTF. Here the CDR3 DNA reads TGTGCCAGCAGCTCCCCGGGTAAAGATGGCTATGGCTACACCTTC.

A few counts support this clonotype. The chain uses TRBV2 and TRBJ2-7, with D possibly being TRBD1 (6 bases). The CDR3 runs to 11 residues. Germline CDR1 reads SNHLY; CDR2 reads FYNNEI. CDR3 sequence reads: CATRGRYEQYF. Written as DNA, the CDR3 is TGTGCTACCAGGGGCCGCTACGAGCAGTACTTC.

Worth noting for this clonotype: A far more abundant clone sits one base away, making this likely a read error. The J gene is TRBJ2-3, the V gene TRBV3-1; D gene unclear. Germline CDR1 is LGHDT and CDR2 is YNNKEL (reference sequence). The CDR3 covers 12 residues. DNA of the CDR3: TGTGTCAGCAGCCTCGGGTCAGATACGCAGTATTTT. It is translated as CVSSLGSDTQYF.

The table lists this clonotype with many counts. The V and J genes are TRBV5-5 and TRBJ2-1; 9 nucleotides align to TRBD1. Looked up from germline, CDR1 is SGHKS and CDR2 is YYEKEE (reference sequence). This CDR3 has 15 amino acids. The V and J ends lost 4 bases and 5 bases, in that order; junction bases with no gene match: 7. Here the CDR3 reads CASSPRTGDNNEQFF. In nucleotides, the CDR3 is TGTGCCAGCAGCCCACGGACAGGGGACAACAATGAGCAGTTCTTC.

The chain couples TRBV6-2 or TRBV6-3 to TRBJ1-2; 7 bases fit TRBD1. CDR1 and CDR2 from the germline V gene are MNHEY and SVGEGT. This CDR3 has 15 amino acids. J lost 2 bases, V lost 5 bases, and 8 bases had no gene match. Written as DNA, the CDR3 is TGTGCCAGCAGTGAGGACAGGTCCCGAAACTATGGCTACACCTTC. Protein product: CASSEDRSRNYGYTF.

The J gene is TRBJ2-3, the V gene TRBV6-2 or TRBV6-3; 7 bases align to TRBD2. The length of the CDR3 is 17 residues. Trimming cost V 6 bases and J 4 bases; bases outside gene matches: 16. Germline CDR1 MNHEY, CDR2 SVGEGT. The CDR3 sequence: CASSNRGRGLVPDTQYF. As DNA, the CDR3 is TGTGCCAGCAGCAATCGCGGGCGCGGACTAGTCCCAGATACGCAGTATTTT.

This clonotype has just a few counts. The V call is TRBV7-9, the J call TRBJ2-1, with 10 nucleotides matching TRBD1. Per germline, CDR1 SEHNR and CDR2 FQNEAQ (reference sequence). The CDR3 runs 14 residues. The CDR3 loop reads CAQGGTGAVNEQFF. The CDR3 DNA reads TGTGCTCAAGGGGGGACAGGGGCCGTTAATGAGCAGTTCTTC. The full variable domain, its missing parts supplied by reference TRBV7-9 and TRBJ2-1, is DTGVSQNPRHKITKRGQNVTFRCDPISEHNRLYWYRQTLGQGPEFLTYFQNEAQLEKSRLLSDRFSAERPKGSFSTLEIQRTEQGDSAMYLCAQGGTGAVNEQFFGPGTRLTVL.

This clonotype has ten or more counts. The chain couples TRBV4-3 to TRBJ1-2; perhaps TRBD1 as D (6 bases). Between the trimmed V and J ends, which lost 0 bases and 1 base, there was a span of 12 bases. CDR3 length: 16 amino acids. Germline V gene lookup returns CDR1 LGHNA and CDR2 YSLEER. CDR3 in DNA: TGCGCCAGCAGCCAAGATCGCGGGGGCATTAACTATGGCTACACCTTC. It yields the protein CASSQDRGGINYGYTF.

This clonotype was detected only a few times. The rearrangement joins TRBV6-5 to TRBJ1-5; D may be TRBD1 (6 bases). V was clipped by 6 bases and J by 0 bases, with 12 bases between them. This CDR3 is built from 15 residues. Germline CDR1 reads MNHEY; CDR2 reads SVGAGI. CDR3 amino acids: CASSRGQPSNQPQHF. For the CDR3, the DNA is TGTGCCAGCAGCCGCGGACAGCCTAGCAATCAGCCCCAGCATTTT.

The gene calls are TRBV28 and TRBJ1-6; no firm D call. Germline loops: CDR1 MDHEN, CDR2 SYDVKM. Trimming left V 7 bases short and J 6 bases short, with 10 bases between. The CDR3 covers 13 residues. CDR3 nucleotide sequence: TGTGCCAGCAAGGAAACAGCTAATTCACCCCTCCACTTT. Residues: CASKETANSPLHF.

This clonotype was counted only a few times. This chain joins TRBV2 and TRBJ1-1; no reliable D call. CDR1 is SNHLY and CDR2 is FYNNEI in the germline V gene. Trimming removed 4 bases from V and 1 base from J, with 7 bases in between. The CDR3 consists of 13 residues. This CDR3 is CASSAAGNTEAFF. The DNA of the CDR3 is TGTGCCAGCAGTGCTGCTGGGAACACTGAAGCTTTCTTT.

In DNA form, the CDR3 reads TGTGCCAGCAGCCTTTTTATACAGGGGGACTATGGCTACACCTTC. Translating gives CASSLFIQGDYGYTF. The genes are TRBV7-2 and TRBJ1-2, with 8 bases that match TRBD1. The CDR3 has 15 amino acids. V lost 5 bases and J lost 3; bases outside the gene matches: 8. Germline CDR1 SGHTA, CDR2 FQGNSA.

V usage is TRBV5-1 and J usage is TRBJ2-1, with no clear D. V was pared by 1 base and J by 7 bases, with 6 bases between. The CDR3 totals 12 residues. The V gene's germline CDR1 is SGHRS and CDR2 YFSETQ. CDR3: CASSLPRNEQFF. Written as DNA, the CDR3 is TGCGCCAGCAGCTTGCCTAGGAATGAGCAGTTCTTC.

The rearrangement links TRBV12-5 to TRBJ1-6, with TRBD1 matching 7 bases. Germline CDR1 LGHNT, CDR2 FRNRAP. The length of the CDR3 is 16 residues. The trim removed 1 base at V and 10 bases at J, leaving 10 bases unmatched. The CDR3 nucleotides are TGTGCTAGTGGTTTGGGTCTCGACAGGGTAGGATCACCCCTCCACTTT. Encoded protein: CASGLGLDRVGSPLHF.

This clonotype showed up many times. The chain uses TRBV7-9 and TRBJ2-7; D not resolved. The V end was cut by 4 bases, the J end by 0 bases, with 10 bases between. This CDR3 region has 14 residues. The germline gives CDR1 SEHNR, CDR2 FQNEAQ (reference sequence). The CDR3 DNA reads as TGTGCCAGCAGCTCGGGTGATAGCTCCTACGAGCAGTACTTC. Amino acids: CASSSGDSSYEQYF. The complete variable domain, with remaining parts taken from reference TRBV7-9 and TRBJ2-7, reads DTGVSQNPRHKITKRGQNVTFRCDPISEHNRLYWYRQTLGQGPEFLTYFQNEAQLEKSRLLSDRFSAERPKGSFSTLEIQRTEQGDSAMYLCASSSGDSSYEQYFGPGTRLTVT.

The J gene is TRBJ1-1, the V gene TRBV3-1; D may be TRBD1 (5 bases). Trimming removed 0 bases at V and 11 bases at J, with 10 bases between. The CDR3 has 12 residues. Looked up from germline, CDR1 is LGHDT and CDR2 is YNNKEL (reference sequence). The CDR3 bases are TGTGCCAGCAGCCAAGACGGAGGGGACGCTTTCTTT. Its protein is CASSQDGGDAFF.

In this sample, this clonotype turned up a few times. Possible read error: a much larger clone is one base away. The chain carries TRBV4-3 and TRBJ2-7; D perhaps matches TRBD1 (5 bases). CDR3 size: 16 residues. The V end lost 3 bases, the J end lost 1 base, and 16 bases lay between the germline ends. Germline CDR1 is LGHNA and CDR2 is YSLEER. CDR3 protein: CASSQETVFTSYEQYF. CDR3 DNA sequence: TGCGCCAGCAGCCAGGAGACAGTGTTTACGTCCTACGAGCAGTACTTC.

This clonotype was observed a handful of times. The CDR3 here is CASSLEASGPTQYF. The CDR3 nucleotides read TGTGCCAGCAGCTTAGAGGCTAGCGGGCCTACGCAGTATTTT. This chain uses TRBV7-9 with TRBJ2-3; 8 positions agree with TRBD2. The CDR3 runs to 14 residues. With V trimmed by 1 base and J by 8 bases, 5 bases remained unmatched. Germline CDR1 is SEHNR and CDR2 is FQNEAQ (reference sequence).

This clonotype appeared a few times. The rearrangement joins TRBV5-1 to TRBJ1-2; D is ambiguous. CDR1 is SGHRS and CDR2 is YFSETQ in the germline V gene. V lost 4 bases and J 4 bases, leaving 17 bases between the germline ends. The CDR3 covers 15 residues. The DNA for the CDR3 is TGCGCCAGCAGCGCCCTTCTGGGAGTTATCTATGGCTACACCTTC. As protein: CASSALLGVIYGYTF.